The rows below give T cell receptor beta chains drawn from one sample of a study of cytomegalovirus exposure and HLA in healthy donors. TCRdb's copy holds only in-frame clones and misses some; the assay was immunoSEQ multiplex PCR. This table has some 170,000 clones, roughly four fifths appearing once. Sequencing was carried out using PBMCs. The receptors derive from a woman aged 50 to 65 in good health and CMV-seropositive. CDR3s include the opening cysteine and the closing phenylalanine or tryptophan. A D gene is named only where the DNA matches it firmly. Clone size is given for some rows only: seen once, a few or many times, or a class if the clone is expanded.

j_gene: TRBJ2-5; d_gene: TRBD1; v_gene: TRBV5-1; abundance: NA; CDR3aa: CASSLQGVEETQYF; CDR3nt: TGCGCCAGCAGCCTCCAGGGGGTCGAAGAGACCCAGTACTTC
j_gene: TRBJ2-3; d_gene: NA; v_gene: TRBV9; abundance: NA; CDR3aa: CASGTGDTQYF; CDR3nt: TGTGCCAGCGGAACAGGGGATACGCAGTATTTT
j_gene: TRBJ2-1; d_gene: TRBD1; v_gene: TRBV19; abundance: NA; CDR3aa: CASSIIGQDVEQFF; CDR3nt: TGTGCCAGTAGTATAATTGGACAGGATGTTGAGCAGTTCTTC
j_gene: TRBJ1-1; d_gene: NA; v_gene: TRBV6-5; abundance: NA; CDR3aa: CASSESSGAPRAFF; CDR3nt: TGTGCCAGCAGTGAAAGCTCTGGGGCACCAAGAGCTTTCTTT
j_gene: TRBJ1-2; d_gene: TRBD1; v_gene: TRBV18; abundance: NA; CDR3aa: CASSPRDRGNYGYTF; CDR3nt: TGTGCCAGCTCACCACGGGACAGGGGGAACTATGGCTACACCTTC
j_gene: TRBJ2-7; d_gene: TRBD2; v_gene: TRBV6-1; abundance: few; CDR3aa: CASSGTSGGRYEQYF; CDR3nt: TGTGCCAGCAGTGGGACTAGCGGGGGGAGGTACGAGCAGTACTTC
j_gene: TRBJ2-1; d_gene: NA; v_gene: TRBV15; abundance: NA; CDR3aa: CATLSSGEAYEQFF; CDR3nt: TGTGCCACCTTGAGCAGCGGAGAGGCCTACGAGCAGTTCTTC
j_gene: TRBJ1-3; d_gene: NA; v_gene: TRBV11-2; abundance: NA; CDR3aa: CASSGLKSSGNTIYF; CDR3nt: TGTGCCAGCAGCGGACTCAAGAGCTCTGGAAACACCATATATTTT
j_gene: TRBJ1-2; d_gene: TRBD1; v_gene: TRBV10-3; abundance: NA; CDR3aa: CAISDRGLYGYTF; CDR3nt: TGTGCCATCAGCGACAGGGGGCTGTATGGCTACACCTTC
j_gene: TRBJ2-7; d_gene: TRBD1; v_gene: TRBV2; abundance: NA; CDR3aa: CASGGTGSEQYF; CDR3nt: TGTGCCAGCGGGGGGACAGGGAGCGAGCAGTACTTC
j_gene: TRBJ2-7; d_gene: TRBD1; v_gene: TRBV5-1; abundance: NA; CDR3aa: CASSMGTGGYEQYF; CDR3nt: TGCGCCAGCAGCATGGGGACAGGGGGCTACGAGCAGTACTTC
j_gene: TRBJ2-4; d_gene: NA; v_gene: TRBV11-2; abundance: NA; CDR3aa: CASSLELGRGGLRNIQYF; CDR3nt: TGTGCCAGCAGCTTAGAACTGGGTAGGGGTGGTTTGCGAAACATTCAGTACTTC
j_gene: TRBJ1-6; d_gene: NA; v_gene: TRBV4-1; abundance: NA; CDR3aa: CASSPGPRGGRGNSPLHF; CDR3nt: TGCGCCAGCAGTCCCGGACCCAGGGGCGGGAGGGGTAATTCACCCCTCCACTTT
j_gene: TRBJ2-5; d_gene: TRBD2; v_gene: TRBV6-5; abundance: once; CDR3aa: CASSLLLAGGRETQYF; CDR3nt: TGTGCCAGCAGTTTACTATTAGCGGGGGGGCGTGAGACCCAGTACTTC
j_gene: TRBJ1-1; d_gene: NA; v_gene: TRBV10-1; abundance: NA; CDR3aa: CASSETGTPLVTEAFF; CDR3nt: TGCGCCAGCAGTGAAACAGGGACCCCCTTGGTGACTGAAGCTTTCTTT
j_gene: TRBJ2-1; d_gene: TRBD2; v_gene: TRBV29-1; abundance: NA; CDR3aa: CSGRGGGRDNERFF; CDR3nt: TGCAGCGGCCGAGGCGGGGGACGAGACAATGAGCGGTTCTTC
j_gene: TRBJ2-3; d_gene: NA; v_gene: TRBV20-1; abundance: NA; CDR3aa: CSARVTDTQYF; CDR3nt: TGCAGTGCTAGAGTAACAGATACGCAGTATTTT
j_gene: TRBJ1-1; d_gene: NA; v_gene: TRBV2; abundance: NA; CDR3aa: CASSEDSNTEAFF; CDR3nt: TGTGCCAGCAGTGAAGACTCGAACACTGAAGCTTTCTTT
j_gene: TRBJ2-5; d_gene: TRBD2; v_gene: TRBV19; abundance: once; CDR3aa: CASSTLGTSGETQYF; CDR3nt: TGTGCCAGTAGCACGCTCGGGACTAGCGGAGAGACCCAGTACTTC
j_gene: TRBJ2-7; d_gene: NA; v_gene: TRBV5-1; abundance: NA; CDR3aa: CASSLGAPTSYEQYF; CDR3nt: TGCGCCAGCAGCTTGGGTGCCCCTACCTCCTACGAGCAGTACTTC
j_gene: TRBJ2-1; d_gene: TRBD1; v_gene: TRBV27; abundance: few; CDR3aa: CASSGPGQGTYNEQFF; CDR3nt: TGTGCCAGCAGTGGTCCGGGACAGGGCACCTACAATGAGCAGTTCTTC
j_gene: TRBJ1-1; d_gene: NA; v_gene: TRBV4-1; abundance: NA; CDR3aa: CASSIFLSGLTEAFF; CDR3nt: TGCGCCAGCAGCATTTTTCTCTCGGGGTTGACTGAAGCTTTCTTT
j_gene: TRBJ1-3; d_gene: TRBD1; v_gene: TRBV7-6; abundance: NA; CDR3aa: CASSIGTGGYSGNTIYF; CDR3nt: TGTGCCAGCAGCATCGGGACAGGGGGCTATTCAGGAAACACCATATATTTT
j_gene: TRBJ1-2; d_gene: NA; v_gene: TRBV7-2; abundance: NA; CDR3aa: CASSLSFYGYTF; CDR3nt: TGTGCCAGCAGCTTATCCTTCTATGGCTACACCTTC
j_gene: TRBJ2-7; d_gene: TRBD1; v_gene: TRBV29-1; abundance: NA; CDR3aa: CSVVGGAEEQYF; CDR3nt: TGCAGCGTTGTAGGGGGCGCGGAAGAGCAGTACTTC
j_gene: TRBJ1-1; d_gene: NA; v_gene: TRBV4-1; abundance: once; CDR3aa: CASSPGAGVNTEAFF; CDR3nt: TGCGCCAGCAGCCCAGGGGCAGGGGTGAACACTGAAGCTTTCTTT
j_gene: TRBJ2-1; d_gene: NA; v_gene: TRBV5-1; abundance: NA; CDR3aa: CASSFGGSSYNEQFF; CDR3nt: TGCGCCAGCAGCTTTGGGGGCAGCTCCTACAATGAGCAGTTCTTC
j_gene: TRBJ2-7; d_gene: NA; v_gene: TRBV5-1; abundance: once; CDR3aa: CASSLFRGEQYF; CDR3nt: TGCGCCAGCAGCTTGTTCCGAGGCGAGCAGTACTTC
j_gene: TRBJ1-1; d_gene: NA; v_gene: TRBV19; abundance: NA; CDR3aa: CATGASAGANTEAFF; CDR3nt: TGTGCCACCGGAGCAAGCGCAGGGGCTAACACTGAAGCTTTCTTT
j_gene: TRBJ2-3; d_gene: TRBD1; v_gene: TRBV29-1; abundance: few; CDR3aa: CSVGRRGTGADTQYF; CDR3nt: TGCAGCGTTGGTCGGCGGGGGACAGGGGCAGATACGCAGTATTTT
j_gene: TRBJ1-2; d_gene: TRBD1; v_gene: TRBV29-1; abundance: once; CDR3aa: CSTSRTGPNYGYPF; CDR3nt: TGCAGCACCTCAAGGACAGGCCCTAACTATGGCTACCCCTTC
j_gene: TRBJ2-7; d_gene: NA; v_gene: TRBV7-2; abundance: NA; CDR3aa: CASSLTTYEQYF; CDR3nt: TGTGCCAGCAGCTTAACTACCTACGAGCAGTACTTC
j_gene: TRBJ1-2; d_gene: NA; v_gene: TRBV10-2; abundance: NA; CDR3aa: CASSGQGYNGYTF; CDR3nt: TGCGCCAGCAGTGGGCAGGGTTACAATGGCTACACCTTC
j_gene: TRBJ2-2; d_gene: TRBD2; v_gene: TRBV19; abundance: once; CDR3aa: CASSMAGRTGELFF; CDR3nt: TGTGCCAGTAGTATGGCCGGGAGGACCGGGGAGCTGTTTTTT
j_gene: TRBJ1-5; d_gene: NA; v_gene: TRBV4-2; abundance: NA; CDR3aa: CASSQDWQEYQPQHF; CDR3nt: TGTGCCAGCAGCCAAGATTGGCAGGAATATCAGCCCCAGCATTTT
j_gene: TRBJ2-7; d_gene: NA; v_gene: TRBV19; abundance: NA; CDR3aa: CASSGRAQGAPYEQYF; CDR3nt: TGTGCCAGTAGTGGCCGGGCTCAGGGCGCACCCTACGAGCAGTACTTC
j_gene: TRBJ1-2; d_gene: TRBD1; v_gene: TRBV4-1; abundance: NA; CDR3aa: CASSLWGQGVDGYTF; CDR3nt: TGCGCCAGCAGCCTGTGGGGACAGGGGGTTGATGGCTACACCTTC
j_gene: TRBJ1-1; d_gene: NA; v_gene: TRBV6-5; abundance: NA; CDR3aa: CASSYGQGGEAFF; CDR3nt: TGTGCCAGCAGTTACGGGCAGGGCGGCGAGGCTTTCTTT
j_gene: TRBJ2-1; d_gene: TRBD1; v_gene: TRBV4-1; abundance: NA; CDR3aa: CASSQDGTGGFSEQFF; CDR3nt: TGCGCCAGCAGCCAAGATGGGACAGGGGGCTTTAGTGAGCAGTTCTTC
j_gene: TRBJ1-3; d_gene: NA; v_gene: TRBV6-6; abundance: NA; CDR3aa: CASSTGQTGNTIYF; CDR3nt: TGTGCCAGCAGTACTGGACAGACTGGAAACACCATATATTTT
j_gene: TRBJ2-1; d_gene: NA; v_gene: TRBV7-8; abundance: NA; CDR3aa: CASSLGLASIGYEQFF; CDR3nt: TGTGCCAGCAGCTTAGGGCTAGCCTCGATTGGGTATGAGCAGTTCTTC
j_gene: TRBJ1-2; d_gene: TRBD1; v_gene: TRBV2; abundance: once; CDR3aa: CATHRDSNYGYTF; CDR3nt: TGTGCCACTCACCGGGACAGTAACTATGGCTACACCTTC
j_gene: TRBJ2-5; d_gene: TRBD1; v_gene: TRBV7-9; abundance: NA; CDR3aa: CASSPQGVIVGTQYF; CDR3nt: TGTGCCAGCAGCCCACAGGGGGTAATTGTAGGGACCCAGTACTTC
j_gene: TRBJ2-1; d_gene: TRBD2; v_gene: TRBV4-1; abundance: NA; CDR3aa: CASSQDPGLAGGGSYNEQFF; CDR3nt: TGCGCCAGCAGCCAAGACCCCGGACTAGCGGGGGGGGGCTCCTACAATGAGCAGTTCTTC
j_gene: TRBJ1-3; d_gene: NA; v_gene: TRBV18; abundance: NA; CDR3aa: CASSPPSIGNTIYF; CDR3nt: TGTGCCAGCTCACCCCCATCAATCGGAAACACCATATATTTT
j_gene: TRBJ1-6; d_gene: NA; v_gene: TRBV9; abundance: NA; CDR3aa: CASSARQSNSPLHF; CDR3nt: TGTGCCAGCAGCGCTAGACAGTCAAATTCACCCCTCCACTTT
j_gene: TRBJ1-1; d_gene: TRBD1; v_gene: TRBV7-9; abundance: NA; CDR3aa: CASSFRQGPNTEAFF; CDR3nt: TGTGCCAGCAGCTTTAGACAGGGGCCAAACACTGAAGCTTTCTTT
j_gene: TRBJ2-1; d_gene: NA; v_gene: TRBV29-1; abundance: NA; CDR3aa: CSVVQGPSYNEQFF; CDR3nt: TGCAGCGTTGTCCAGGGGCCCTCCTACAATGAGCAGTTCTTC
j_gene: TRBJ2-3; d_gene: TRBD1; v_gene: TRBV2; abundance: NA; CDR3aa: CASSWDRLTDTQYF; CDR3nt: TGTGCCAGCAGTTGGGACAGACTCACAGATACGCAGTATTTT
j_gene: TRBJ2-7; d_gene: TRBD1; v_gene: TRBV5-1; abundance: NA; CDR3aa: CASSTIPGQAHEQYF; CDR3nt: TGCGCCAGCAGCACGATACCGGGACAGGCCCACGAGCAGTACTTC